These T cell receptor beta chains were read from a single sample in a study of Graves' ophthalmopathy and Graves' hyperthyroidism. Each CDR3 protein is one row after TCRdb ran MiXCR on the multiplex PCR reads. Here the sample spans 360,000 or so distinct CDR3 sequences, about 18% being singletons. Input material: peripheral blood. The receptors stem from a woman aged 18-30 years with Graves' ophthalmopathy. CDR3s include the opening cysteine and the closing phenylalanine or tryptophan. Each record gives: J gene, V gene, CDR3 protein.

>TRBJ1-6|TRBV6-1
CASSPVGLGTSPLHF
>TRBJ2-7|TRBV3-1
CASSHSSTGGNEQYF
>TRBJ2-2|TRBV7-2
CASSLRTGYTGELFF
>TRBJ1-1|TRBV25-1
CASYPGQGPTEAFF
>TRBJ1-1|TRBV7-2
CASSLLGPTEAFF
>TRBJ1-6|TRBV20-1
CSALAGSISFDSPLHF
>TRBJ2-7|TRBV7-9
CASSPEFGTDEQYF
>TRBJ2-7|TRBV28
CASSLAGGLYEQYF
>TRBJ1-1|TRBV6-5
CASSFTVDTEAFF
>TRBJ2-7|TRBV6-1
CAFCPPYEQYF
>TRBJ1-1|TRBV27
CASSPIGSGGVNTEAFF
>TRBJ2-4|TRBV7-2
CASSLGGESNIQYF
>TRBJ1-1|TRBV30
CAWTAGVGTEAFF
>TRBJ1-1|TRBV18
CASSPTRNTEAFF
>TRBJ2-7|TRBV7-8
CANSPRGQGVPNEQYF
>TRBJ1-2|TRBV30
CAWDRGVNYGYTF
>TRBJ2-7|TRBV15
CATSPNSRLAFLCEQYF
>TRBJ2-7|TRBV9
CASSGTTGSSYEQYF
>TRBJ1-1|TRBV20-1
CSARPAGLVGAFF
>TRBJ1-6|TRBV24-1
CASSSYRLWDSPLHF
>TRBJ1-1|TRBV27
CASSLGVGGPTEAFF
>TRBJ1-3|TRBV5-1
CASSAGLLSSGNTIYF
>TRBJ1-3|TRBV12-3/TRBV12-4
CASSRRRGAGNTIYF
>TRBJ2-5|TRBV20-1
CSARFISETQYF
>TRBJ1-5|TRBV25-1
CASSESVGLGNQPQHF
>TRBJ1-2|TRBV19
CASSQSGHSGYGYTF
>TRBJ1-5|TRBV6-2/TRBV6-3
CASSYSMRDPNLLPPNQPQHF
>TRBJ2-7|TRBV5-1
CASSLATGGFSYEQYF
>TRBJ2-7|TRBV28
CASSLSRTGKSYEQYF
>TRBJ1-1|TRBV28
CASSPPRRQLNTEAFF
>TRBJ2-7|TRBV20-1
CSARELYEQYF
>TRBJ2-4|TRBV12-3/TRBV12-4
CASSLAGGDKNIQYF
>TRBJ1-5|TRBV5-5
CASSLAGGTGGDGGTRLPQHF
>TRBJ2-4|TRBV6-1
CASSHLNPTGGAAKNIQYF
>TRBJ2-7|TRBV5-1
CASTGQSTTYEQYF
>TRBJ2-3|TRBV18
CASSPPRLAGGYTDTQYF
>TRBJ2-2|TRBV6-2/TRBV6-3
CASSYPDVRELFF
>TRBJ1-3|TRBV4-2
CASSQDHTASGNTIYF
>TRBJ1-1|TRBV6-5
CASSYVRDSLTEAFF
>TRBJ2-5|TRBV15
CATSRDGGRETQYF
>TRBJ2-7|TRBV6-1
CASRAPGSYEQYF
>TRBJ2-6|TRBV29-1
CSASGRSFSGANVLTF